This T cell receptor beta chain was captured by sequencing in a study of Tregs in tolerant kidney transplant recipients (dated by TCRdb to 2018 to 2020). Study-level background: The study applied TCRbeta sequencing to find donor-specific regulatory T cells before combined kidney and bone marrow transplantation and then followed those same cells after transplant. TCRbeta repertoire sequencing was used in a few healthy controls to compare several ways of expanding Tregs specific for an allogeneic donor. Beyond this particular receptor, the publication reports: Although technical replication error seemed to be minimal, the question of biological reproducibility was not addressed directly. Expanding Tregs with activated donor B cells appeared to identify the most biologically relevant and donor-specific TCRbeta repertoire. Because the study included only a small number of patients, the results must be confirmed in larger populations and under other immunosuppression protocols.

Unstimulated Tregs (CD4+CD25+CD127-), CD4+ non-Tregs (CD4+CD25-), CD4 and CD8 cells were FACS-sorted from thawed PBMCs. Blood from healthy controls was obtained either from healthy volunteers or as purchased buffy coats. Healthy control blood was processed to PBMCs with a Ficoll density gradient and then cryopreserved, whereas patient PBMCs were collected both before and after transplant. As to this clone: The antigen it binds to is not known. No base quality values were provided; no much bigger clone lies one nucleotide off.

Including cysteine and phenylalanine, the CDR3 has 16 amino acids. Only the CDR3 part of the read is kept: 48 bases, read in frame from the first base. The junction shows trimming of 3 bases on V and 2 bases on J, plus 13 bases between the germline ends. For TCRbeta CDR3 sequencing, genomic DNA from the sorted cells was extracted using the QIAGEN DNeasy Blood and Tissue Kit. Through immunoSEQ, high-throughput TCRbeta CDR3 sequencing was done commercially, including PCR amplification with internal controls and bias correction. The authors processed their data as follows. Unique productive TCRbeta sequences were defined by CDR3 nucleotide sequence where primers matched, otherwise by CDR3 amino acid sequence with Vbeta and Jbeta genes. To correct sorting error, sequences shared between sorted populations at a frequency ratio of 2:1 or less were removed; the rest were assigned to the higher population. Donor-reactive sequences were defined as at least 5-fold expanded in CFSE-low cells versus unstimulated cells, with frequency of at least 0.01% in CFSE-low cells. Jensen-Shannon divergence calculated on the top 100 TCRbeta sequences ranked by frequency was used to measure repertoire divergence. For samples with multiple sequencing runs, sorting error was corrected in each run separately before the runs were combined. TCRdb retrieved this table from immuneACCESS and kept in-frame rearrangements only. Not all clones are present; in checked studies, unresolved V genes account for under half, and no reason is known for the remainder. The D gene and trimming were derived from the DNA, and the V and J assignments and clone size from that table. In this sample the table shows about 240,000 clones, approximately 83% of which occur a single time. The ten largest clones represent 0.5% to 0.65% of the sample.

The sample consisted of CD4+ T cells from blood. The sequence was obtained from a human donor in good health. The sequence links TRBV23-1 to TRBJ2-2; TRBD1 is possibly the D segment (6 matching bases). TRBV23-1 is flagged as an ORF with uncertain function. The CDR3 protein sequence reads: CASSHPGQINTGELFF. The nucleotides read TGCGCCAGCAGTCATCCTGGACAGATAAACACCGGGGAGCTGTTTTTT.